Listed here are 20 T cell receptor beta chains from one sample, sequenced in a study of cytomegalovirus exposure and HLA in healthy donors. 60 Vbeta and 13 Jbeta primers were used in PCR. Clones were read by immunoSEQ multiplex PCR, and TCRdb kept only the in-frame ones, dropping some. Of more than 100,000 clones in the sample, around 66% are singletons; the top ten hold about 3.5%. The specimen sequenced was PBMCs. These receptors all come from a woman in her forties or fifties in good health and CMV-seronegative.

The chain uses TRBV11-2 and TRBJ2-5; 10 bases map to TRBD1. Germline loops: CDR1 SGHAT, CDR2 FQNNGV. The CDR3 contains 16 residues. Trimming took 5 bases from V and 4 from J; bases not matched to a gene: 10. CDR3 protein: CASSLSRDRGIETQYF. The CDR3 nucleotides read TGTGCCAGCAGCCTAAGCCGGGACAGGGGAATAGAGACCCAGTACTTC. The full variable domain, rest sourced from reference TRBV11-2 and TRBJ2-5, is EAGVAQSPRYKIIEKRQSVAFWCNPISGHATLYWYQQILGQGPKLLIQFQNNGVVDDSQLPKDRFSAERLKGVDSTLKIQPAKLEDSAVYLCASSLSRDRGIETQYFGPGTRLLVL.

V gene TRBV13 combines with J gene TRBJ2-6; 15 bases align to TRBD2. From germline, CDR1 is PRHDT and CDR2 FYEKMQ (reference sequence). This CDR3 spans 18 amino acids. The V gene end was trimmed by 4 bases and the J gene end by 3 bases; junction bases not matched to a gene: 4. This CDR3 is CASSSRTSGGGGANVLTF. The CDR3 DNA reads TGTGCCAGCAGCTCCAGGACTAGCGGGGGGGGTGGGGCCAACGTCCTGACTTTC.

The chain is built from TRBV6-4 and TRBJ2-2, with TRBD2 identical over 10 bases. The CDR3 loop spans 16 amino acids. J was trimmed by 0 bases and V by 2 bases; bases with no gene match: 0. From germline, CDR1 is MRHNA and CDR2 SNTAGT. Written as DNA, the CDR3 is TGTGCCAGCAGTGACGGGACTAGCGCGAACACCGGGGAGCTGTTTTTT. Its translation is CASSDGTSANTGELFF.

The rearrangement joins TRBV7-3 to TRBJ1-2; D ambiguous. The CDR3 is made up of 14 amino acids. The ends were cut back, 5 bases at V and 0 bases at J, with 10 bases in the middle. CDR1 SGHTA and CDR2 FQGTGA come from the germline V gene. Here the CDR3 DNA reads TGTGCCAGCAGCGAAGCCGGGACTAACTATGGCTACACCTTC. It is translated as CASSEAGTNYGYTF.

This chain joins TRBV6-1 and TRBJ1-5, with 7 bases fitting TRBD1. The CDR3 totals 15 residues. J gave up 6 bases and V 8 bases, and 13 bases lay outside the gene matches. Germline-derived CDR1 and CDR2 are MNHNS and SASEGT. The CDR3 sequence: CASRRKQGFSQPQHF. Written as DNA, the CDR3 is TGTGCCAGCCGGAGAAAACAGGGGTTTAGTCAGCCCCAGCATTTT.

This clone was observed once. The chain recombines TRBV7-3 with TRBJ2-3, with TRBD1 as a possible D gene (5 bases). Trimming took 2 bases from V and 0 from J, leaving 9 bases between them. There are 15 residues in the CDR3. Germline CDR1 SGHTA, CDR2 FQGTGA. This CDR3 reads CASSLLGHSTDTQYF. The CDR3 bases are TGTGCCAGCAGCTTACTAGGACACAGCACAGATACGCAGTATTTT.

The genes are TRBV2 and TRBJ2-4; D might be TRBD2 (5 bases). V dropped 4 bases and J dropped 0 bases, with 10 bases sitting between them. This CDR3 is built from 15 residues. The germline V gene has CDR1 SNHLY and CDR2 FYNNEI. This CDR3 is CASSVQREAKNIQYF. Written as DNA, the CDR3 is TGTGCCAGCAGTGTGCAGAGGGAAGCCAAAAACATTCAGTACTTC.

This clone showed up just a few times. This CDR3 reads CASNFGGNTEAFF. The CDR3, as DNA: TGTGCCAGCAATTTCGGAGGGAACACTGAAGCTTTCTTT. The chain joins TRBV27 to TRBJ1-1; D is ambiguous. Germline V gives CDR1 MNHEY, CDR2 SMNVEV (reference sequence). CDR3 length: 13 amino acids. V was clipped by 7 bases and J by 1 base, with 10 bases between them.

J is TRBJ1-2 and V is TRBV27; the D gene is possibly TRBD1 (6 bases). V was trimmed by 8 bases and J by 6 bases, leaving 16 bases between them. The CDR3 consists of 13 residues. Germline CDR1 reads MNHEY; CDR2 reads SMNVEV (reference sequence). CDR3 loop: CASGRGVHHGYTF. The CDR3 bases are TGTGCCAGCGGGAGGGGGGTCCATCATGGCTACACCTTC.

The chain is built from TRBV21-1 and TRBJ1-1. TRBV21-1 is termed a pseudogene. The CDR3 contains 15 residues. The CDR3 spells CASTAGTATNTEAFF. The CDR3 DNA sequence: TGTGCCAGCACGGCGGGGACCGCTACGAACACTGAAGCTTTCTTT.

The V gene is TRBV11-3, the J gene TRBJ2-1; 14 nucleotides align to TRBD2. J was trimmed by 4 bases and V by 5 bases; bases with no gene match: 4. The CDR3 contains 16 residues. CDR1 and CDR2 from the germline V gene are SGHNT and YENEEA. As DNA, the CDR3 is TGTGCCAGCAGCGCCAGACTAGCGGGGGGGTACAATGAGCAGTTCTTC. Protein product: CASSARLAGGYNEQFF.

CDR3 nucleotides: TGTGCCAGCAGAACACAGCGGGATCTTGCAGATACGCAGTATTTT. Translating it yields CASRTQRDLADTQYF. The chain combines TRBV7-9 with TRBJ2-3; 7 bases line up with TRBD2. The V and J ends lost 6 bases and 4 bases, in that order; junction bases with no gene match: 10. In germline, CDR1 is SEHNR, CDR2 FQNEAQ (reference sequence). The CDR3 covers 15 residues.

The gene calls are TRBV6-4 and TRBJ1-1; tentative D call: TRBD1 (5 bases). The CDR3 loop spans 14 amino acids. Trimming shortened V by 4 bases and J by 4 bases, and 13 bases separated the two germline ends. The germline V gene encodes CDR1 MRHNA and CDR2 SNTAGT. CDR3 loop: CASSALGGITEAFF. The CDR3 DNA is TGTGCCAGCAGTGCCCTGGGGGGGATCACTGAAGCTTTCTTT.

The chain combines TRBV5-1 with TRBJ2-1; D may be TRBD2 (6 bases). V shed 0 bases and J shed 5 bases, with 15 bases lying between them. This CDR3 comprises 16 residues. CDR1 is SGHRS, CDR2 YFSETQ, per germline. Here the CDR3 reads CASSLVEVGLHNEQFF. CDR3 sequence (DNA): TGCGCCAGCAGCTTGGTTGAGGTGGGACTCCACAATGAGCAGTTCTTC.

V and J are TRBV7-8 and TRBJ2-2; maybe TRBD1 (5 bases). Trimming took 1 base from V and 0 from J, leaving 9 bases between them. The CDR3 length is 16 residues. CDR1 is SGHVS and CDR2 is FQNEAQ in the germline V gene. CDR3 protein: CASSLVGAANTGELFF. As DNA, the CDR3 is TGTGCCAGCAGCTTAGTAGGGGCAGCGAACACCGGGGAGCTGTTTTTT.

The V call is TRBV5-5, the J call TRBJ2-2; 10 nucleotides agree with TRBD2. The CDR3 runs to 17 residues. The V segment lost 0 bases and the J segment 6 bases; nucleotides outside the gene matches: 8. CDR1 and CDR2 from the germline V gene are SGHKS and YYEKEE (reference sequence). The CDR3 nucleotides read TGTGCCAGCAGCTTGGCCTCTTTAGCGGGGGGTGCCGGGGAGCTGTTTTTT. Its translation is CASSLASLAGGAGELFF.

This clone was picked up one time. This chain uses TRBV5-1 with TRBJ1-1, with D maybe TRBD1 (5 bases). CDR1 and CDR2 from the germline V gene are SGHRS and YFSETQ. Trimming took off 1 base at V and 2 bases at J, with 12 bases between the two ends. The CDR3 runs to 15 residues. CDR3 sequence: CASSLSGRRNTEAFF. As DNA, the CDR3 is TGCGCCAGCAGCTTGTCAGGGCGTCGAAACACTGAAGCTTTCTTT. The full variable domain, its missing parts supplied by reference TRBV5-1 and TRBJ1-1, is KAGVTQTPRYLIKTRGQQVTLSCSPISGHRSVSWYQQTPGQGLQFLFEYFSETQRNKGNFPGRFSGRQFSNSRSEMNVSTLELGDSALYLCASSLSGRRNTEAFFGQGTRLTVV.

The chain couples TRBV28 to TRBJ1-5, with unresolved D. The length of the CDR3 is 12 residues. Trimming shortened V by 6 bases and J by 5 bases, and 8 bases separated the two germline ends. The germline V gene encodes CDR1 MDHEN and CDR2 SYDVKM. Here the CDR3 reads CASSQVHQPQHF. In nucleotides, the CDR3 is TGTGCCAGCAGCCAGGTCCATCAGCCCCAGCATTTT. The entire variable domain, with the rest obtained from reference TRBV28 and TRBJ1-5, is as follows: DVKVTQSSRYLVKRTGEKVFLECVQDMDHENMFWYRQDPGLGLRLIYFSYDVKMKEKGDIPEGYSVSREKKERFSLILESASTNQTSMYLCASSQVHQPQHFGDGTRLSIL.

This chain joins TRBV10-2 and TRBJ2-7; D unclear. Per germline, CDR1 WSHSY and CDR2 SAAADI. V was clipped by 2 bases and J by 6 bases, with 5 bases between them. The CDR3 runs to 11 residues. Written as DNA, the CDR3 is TGCGCCAGCAGTGAGCTCTCCGAGCAGTACTTC. Translating gives CASSELSEQYF.

This clone has more than one count but fewer than ten. This rearrangement joins TRBV4-2 to TRBJ2-2; 7 bases fit TRBD2. The CDR3 totals 15 residues. The trim removed 1 base at V and 6 bases at J, leaving 5 bases unmatched. CDR1 is LGHNA, CDR2 YNFKEQ, per germline. The CDR3 sequence is CASSQVFAGAGELFF. As DNA, the CDR3 is TGTGCCAGCAGCCAAGTATTTGCGGGGGCCGGGGAGCTGTTTTTT.